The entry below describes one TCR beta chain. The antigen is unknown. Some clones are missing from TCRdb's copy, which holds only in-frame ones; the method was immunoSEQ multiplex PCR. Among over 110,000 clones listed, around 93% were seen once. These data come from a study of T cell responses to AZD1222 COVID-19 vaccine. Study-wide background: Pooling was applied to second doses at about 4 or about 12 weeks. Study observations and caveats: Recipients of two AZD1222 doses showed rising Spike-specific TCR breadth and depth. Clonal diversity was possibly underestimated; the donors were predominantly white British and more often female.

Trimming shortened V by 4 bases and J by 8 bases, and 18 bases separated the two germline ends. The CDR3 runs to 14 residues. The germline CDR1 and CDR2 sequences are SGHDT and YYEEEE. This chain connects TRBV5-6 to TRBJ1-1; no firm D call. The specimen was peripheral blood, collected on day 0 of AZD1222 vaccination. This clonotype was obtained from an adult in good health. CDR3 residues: CASSAIESRIEAFF. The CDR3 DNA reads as TGTGCCAGCAGCGCTATTGAGTCGCGGATCGAAGCTTTCTTT.